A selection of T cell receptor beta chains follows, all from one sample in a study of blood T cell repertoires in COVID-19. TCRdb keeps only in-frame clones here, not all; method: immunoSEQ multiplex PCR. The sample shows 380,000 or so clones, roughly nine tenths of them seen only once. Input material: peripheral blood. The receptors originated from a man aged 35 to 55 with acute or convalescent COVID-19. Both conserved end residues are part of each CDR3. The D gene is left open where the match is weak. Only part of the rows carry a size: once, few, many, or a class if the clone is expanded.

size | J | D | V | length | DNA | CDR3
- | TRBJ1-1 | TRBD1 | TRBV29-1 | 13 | TGCAGCGCCCAAGGGACAGCTAACACTGAAGCTTTCTTT | CSAQGTANTEAFF
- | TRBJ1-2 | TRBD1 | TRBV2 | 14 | TGTGCCAGCACCGGACAGGGTGGGAGCGGAGGCTACACCTTC | CASTGQGGSGGYTF
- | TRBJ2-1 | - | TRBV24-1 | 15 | TGTGCCACCAGTGATCACGTATTTAGAAACAATGAGCAGTTCTTC | CATSDHVFRNNEQFF
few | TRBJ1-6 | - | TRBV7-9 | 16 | TGTGCCAGCAGCTTAGCCAACACAGGTCCCCTTGCACCCCTCCACTTT | CASSLANTGPLAPLHF
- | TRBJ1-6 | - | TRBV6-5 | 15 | TGTGCCAGCAGTTACGAGGGACACCCTAATTCACCCCTCCACTTT | CASSYEGHPNSPLHF
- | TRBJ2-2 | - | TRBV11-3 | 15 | TGTGCCAGCAGCTTTGGGGCGCTCGACGCCGGGGAGCTGTTTTTT | CASSFGALDAGELFF
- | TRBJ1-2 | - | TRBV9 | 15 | TGTGCCAGCAGCGTAGGATGGCAGCAGGACTATGGCTACACCTTC | CASSVGWQQDYGYTF
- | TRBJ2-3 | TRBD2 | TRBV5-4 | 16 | TGTGCCAGCAGCATCCTAGCGGGGCCGGGCACAGATACGCAGTATTTT | CASSILAGPGTDTQYF
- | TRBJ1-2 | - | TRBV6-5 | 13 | TGTGCCAGCAATAGGGGGGGTGGCTATGGCTACACCTTC | CASNRGGGYGYTF
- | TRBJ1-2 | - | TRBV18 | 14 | TGTGCCAGCTCACCCCAGGGGAAGGACTATGGCTACACCTTC | CASSPQGKDYGYTF
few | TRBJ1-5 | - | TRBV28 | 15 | TGTGCCGCCAGGTTTCCGGGGATGAGCAATCAGCCCCAGCATTTT | CAARFPGMSNQPQHF
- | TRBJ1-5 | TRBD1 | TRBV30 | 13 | TGTGCCTGGGGACAGGGTCGCAATCAGCCCCAGCATTTT | CAWGQGRNQPQHF
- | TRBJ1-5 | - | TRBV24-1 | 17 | TGTGCCACCAGTGATTTGTATGGAGGGAATAGCAATCAGCCCCAGCATTTT | CATSDLYGGNSNQPQHF
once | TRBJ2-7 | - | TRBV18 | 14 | TGTGCCAGCTCGACGTCCTGGGCCACCTACGAGCAGTACTTC | CASSTSWATYEQYF
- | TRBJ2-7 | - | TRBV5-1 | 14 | TGCGCCAGCAGCCCGGGACAAGGCTTGATGGAGCAGTACTTC | CASSPGQGLMEQYF
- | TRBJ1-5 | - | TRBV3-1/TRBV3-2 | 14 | TGTGCCAGCAGCCCGAGGGAGAGCAATCAGCCCCAGCATTTT | CASSPRESNQPQHF
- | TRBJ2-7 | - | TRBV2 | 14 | TGTGCCAGCAGTGACTCGGCCAGGGGCTACGAGCAGTACTTC | CASSDSARGYEQYF
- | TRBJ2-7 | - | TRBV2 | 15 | TGTGCCAGCAGTGACACAGGTTTTTCCACCTACGAGCAGTACTTC | CASSDTGFSTYEQYF
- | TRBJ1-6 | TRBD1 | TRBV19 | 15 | TGTGCCAGTAGTAGGCAGGGGGGCTATAATTCACCCCTCCACTTT | CASSRQGGYNSPLHF
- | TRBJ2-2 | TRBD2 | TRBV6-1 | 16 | TGTGCCAGCAGTGCACTAGCGGGGTTCAACACCGGGGAGCTGTTTTTT | CASSALAGFNTGELFF
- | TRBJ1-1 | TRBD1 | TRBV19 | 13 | TGTGCCAGTAGTAGACAGGGGTTGGCTGAAGCTTTCTTT | CASSRQGLAEAFF
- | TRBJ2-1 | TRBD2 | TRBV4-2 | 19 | TGTGCCAGCAGCCATCTTGGGGGACTAGCGGGAGTAGGGTACAATGAGCAGTTCTTC | CASSHLGGLAGVGYNEQFF
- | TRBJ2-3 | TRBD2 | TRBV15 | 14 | TGTGCCACCAGCAGCGGGAGGGCCACAGATACGCAGTATTTT | CATSSGRATDTQYF
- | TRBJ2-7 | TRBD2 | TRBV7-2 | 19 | TGTGCCAGCAGCTTTGGGGGGTTCTGGTTCAGCGGGAGGACCTACGAGCAGTACTTC | CASSFGGFWFSGRTYEQYF
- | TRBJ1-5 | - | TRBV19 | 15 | TGTGCCAGTAGCTTGCCCGGACAGAGCAATCAGCCCCAGCATTTT | CASSLPGQSNQPQHF
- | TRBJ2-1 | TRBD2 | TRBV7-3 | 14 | TGTGCCAGCAGCTTAAAGCTAGCGGGGGGTGAGCAGTTCTTC | CASSLKLAGGEQFF
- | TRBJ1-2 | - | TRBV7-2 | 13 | TGTGCCAGCAGCTTCGAGACTGCTCGTGGCTACACCTTC | CASSFETARGYTF
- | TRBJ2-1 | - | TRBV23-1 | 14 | TGCGCCAGCAATGGAGGCGGGAACGGAAGTGAGCAGTTCTTC | CASNGGGNGSEQFF
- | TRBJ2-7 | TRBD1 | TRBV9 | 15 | TGTGCCAGCAGCCCAGACAGGGGGCGAATCTACGAGCAGTACTTC | CASSPDRGRIYEQYF
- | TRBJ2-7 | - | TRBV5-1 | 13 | TGCGCCAGCAGCTTGACCGACAGGTTGGAGCAGTACTTC | CASSLTDRLEQYF
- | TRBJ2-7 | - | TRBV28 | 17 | TGTGCCAGCAGTTTTACCGCCGGACAGATAATACGCTACGAGCAGTACTTC | CASSFTAGQIIRYEQYF
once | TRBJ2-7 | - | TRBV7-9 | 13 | TGTGCCAGCAGCTTACTGGCTGGCTACGAGCAGTACTTC | CASSLLAGYEQYF
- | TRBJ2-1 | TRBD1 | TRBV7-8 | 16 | TGTGCCAGCAGCTTAGCGCGGACAGGGTCATACAATGAGCAGTTCTTC | CASSLARTGSYNEQFF
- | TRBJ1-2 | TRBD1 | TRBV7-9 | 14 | TGTGCCAGCAGTTTAATGACAGGGGGCTATGGCTACACCTTC | CASSLMTGGYGYTF
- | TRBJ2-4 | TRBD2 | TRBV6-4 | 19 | TGTGCCAGCAGTGTGAGGGCTAGCGGGCCCGTATTAGCCAAAAACATTCAGTACTTC | CASSVRASGPVLAKNIQYF
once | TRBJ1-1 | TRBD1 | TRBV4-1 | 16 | TGCGCCAGCCGCTCGTTGACGGGACAGATGAACACTGAAGCTTTCTTT | CASRSLTGQMNTEAFF
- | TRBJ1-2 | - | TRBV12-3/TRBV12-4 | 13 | TGTGCCAGCAGTTTTTACGGGGAAGGAGGCTACACCTTC | CASSFYGEGGYTF
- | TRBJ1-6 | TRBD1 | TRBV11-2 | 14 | TGTGCCAGCAGCTCAAGGGACAGGGCTTCACCCCTCCACTTT | CASSSRDRASPLHF
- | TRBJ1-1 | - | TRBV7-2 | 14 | TGTGCCAGCAGCAGTGGTCCCGGGAAGACTGAAGCTTTCTTT | CASSSGPGKTEAFF
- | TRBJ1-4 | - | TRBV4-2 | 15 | TGTGCCAGCAGCCAAGATCCAATGGACAGCGAAAAACTGTTTTTT | CASSQDPMDSEKLFF
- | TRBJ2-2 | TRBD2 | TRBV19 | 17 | TGTGCCAGTAGTATAGATCTGCTAGCGGGAGTGTCCGGGGAGCTGTTTTTT | CASSIDLLAGVSGELFF
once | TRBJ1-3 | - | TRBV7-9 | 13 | TGTGCCAGCAGCCAAGGACAAGGAAACACCATATATTTT | CASSQGQGNTIYF
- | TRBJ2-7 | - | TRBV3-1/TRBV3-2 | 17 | TGTGCCAGCAGCCAAAAAGGGGGGACAGCCGGAAGGGGTGAGCAGTACTTC | CASSQKGGTAGRGEQYF
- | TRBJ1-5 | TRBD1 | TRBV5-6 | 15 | TGTGCCAGCAGCCTCTGGCCAGGGGGAAATCAGCCCCAGCATTTT | CASSLWPGGNQPQHF
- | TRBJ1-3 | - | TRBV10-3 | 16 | TGTGCCATCAGTGAGTCGGCGGGGACGTACGGAAACACCATATATTTT | CAISESAGTYGNTIYF
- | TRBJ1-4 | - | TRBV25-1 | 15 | TGTGCCAGCAGTGAATATGGGGGGGTAAATGAAAAACTGTTTTTT | CASSEYGGVNEKLFF
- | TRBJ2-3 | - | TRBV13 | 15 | TGTGCCAGCAGCTTAACTAGCTTTGGCACAGATACGCAGTATTTT | CASSLTSFGTDTQYF
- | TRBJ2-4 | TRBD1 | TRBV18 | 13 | TGTGCCAGCTCACCAGAGACAGGGGACATTCAGTACTTC | CASSPETGDIQYF
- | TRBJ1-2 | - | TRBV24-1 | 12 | TGTGCCACCAGTGTGGCAGGTCGTGGCTACACCTTC | CATSVAGRGYTF
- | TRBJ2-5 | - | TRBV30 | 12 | TGTGCCTGGAACAGGGTAGGGGAGACCCAGTACTTC | CAWNRVGETQYF